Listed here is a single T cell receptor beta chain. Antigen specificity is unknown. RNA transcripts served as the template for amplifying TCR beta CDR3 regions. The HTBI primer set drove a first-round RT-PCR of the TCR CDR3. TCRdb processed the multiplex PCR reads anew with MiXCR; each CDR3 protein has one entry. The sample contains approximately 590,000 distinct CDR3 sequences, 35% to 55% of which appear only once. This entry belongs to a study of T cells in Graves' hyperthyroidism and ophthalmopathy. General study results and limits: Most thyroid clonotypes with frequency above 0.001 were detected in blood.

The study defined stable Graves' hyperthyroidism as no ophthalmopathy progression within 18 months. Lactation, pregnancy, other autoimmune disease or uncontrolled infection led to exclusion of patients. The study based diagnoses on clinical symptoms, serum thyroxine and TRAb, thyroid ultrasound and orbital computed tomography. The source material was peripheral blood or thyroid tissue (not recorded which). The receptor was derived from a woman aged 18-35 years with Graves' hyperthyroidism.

The DNA for the CDR3 is TGTGCCAGCAGCCATGGGGACCGGAGAGATGAAAAACTGTTTTTT. Amino acids: CASSHGDRRDEKLFF. The chain carries TRBV7-2 and TRBJ1-4; maybe TRBD1 (5 bases). The length of the CDR3 is 15 residues. The V end lost 5 bases, the J end lost 6 bases, and 16 bases lay between the germline ends. Germline values: CDR1 SGHTA, CDR2 FQGNSA.